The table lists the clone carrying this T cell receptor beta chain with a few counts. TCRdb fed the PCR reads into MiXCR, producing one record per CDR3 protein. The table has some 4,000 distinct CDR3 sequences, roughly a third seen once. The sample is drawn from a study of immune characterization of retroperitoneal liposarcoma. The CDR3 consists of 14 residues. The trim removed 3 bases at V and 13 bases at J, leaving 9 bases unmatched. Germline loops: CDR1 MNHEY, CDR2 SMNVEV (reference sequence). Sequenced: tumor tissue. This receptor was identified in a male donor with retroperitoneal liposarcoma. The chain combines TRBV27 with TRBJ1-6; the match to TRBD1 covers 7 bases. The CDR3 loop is CASSLLQGESPLHF. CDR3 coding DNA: TGTGCCAGCAGTTTGTTGCAGGGGGAGTCGCCCCTCCACTTT.